This T cell receptor beta chain came from a study of blood T cell repertoires in COVID-19. Authors' methods: Estimated nucleated cell counts came from reference gene primer amplification. TCRdb's copy holds only in-frame clones and misses some; the assay was immunoSEQ multiplex PCR. Clone size and V and J calls were adopted from that table, with D and trimming inferred from the DNA. The sample lists about 260,000 clones; 88% were seen once. CDR3 size: 17 residues. Germline V gene lookup returns CDR1 SGDLS and CDR2 YYNGEE. V lost 1 base and J lost 7; bases outside the gene matches: 11. Material for sequencing was peripheral blood. The rearrangement uses TRBV9 and TRBJ1-4; 9 bases are shared with TRBD1. The TCR sequence derives from a human donor in a cohort sampled during active COVID-19. In DNA form, the CDR3 reads TGTGCCAGCAGCGTATCCCCGGGACAGGGCCCTCGTGAAAAACTGTTTTTT. Protein sequence: CASSVSPGQGPREKLFF.